The 10 T cell receptor beta chains presented below share a single source sample, sequenced in a study of blood T cells in healthy people across ages. Combining a sample-barcoded 5' primer with a J-beta primer mix, a second PCR ran for about 7 to 11 cycles. From the 5' RACE reads, TCRdb called clonotypes with MiXCR, one entry per CDR3 protein. The table lists approximately 790,000 distinct CDR3 sequences, around two thirds of them singletons, with about a quarter in the top ten. Sequencing input: blood. The receptors come from a man younger than 40 in good health.

The chain joins TRBV29-1 to TRBJ2-1, with 10 positions matching TRBD1. V was pared by 1 base and J by 5 bases, with 2 bases of the junction left unmatched. The CDR3 length is 14 residues. Germline V CDR1 and CDR2: SQVTM, ANQGSEA. The CDR3 is CSVEGGQGNNEQFF. CDR3 coding DNA: TGCAGCGTTGAAGGGGGACAGGGGAACAATGAGCAGTTCTTC.

A note on this clonotype: This may arise from a read error, as a much more abundant clone is one base away. This chain links TRBV7-9 with TRBJ2-7; unclear D gene. The CDR3 totals 11 residues. The ends were cut back, 7 bases at V and 12 bases at J, with 16 bases in the middle. Germline assignment: CDR1 SEHNR and CDR2 FQNEAQ (reference sequence). The CDR3 is CASTEATPSYF. CDR3 sequence (DNA): TGTGCCAGCACCGAGGCGACTCCATCGTACTTC.

The chain joins TRBV15 to TRBJ2-4; 7 nucleotides agree with TRBD1. The J call may not be correct, given that the DNA end is closer to TRBJ2-7. CDR3 length: 15 amino acids. The germline V gene encodes CDR1 LNHNV and CDR2 YYDKDF (reference sequence). CDR3 DNA: TGTGCCACCAGCAGAGATCAGGGGACAGCCTACGAGCAGTACTTC. Residues: CATSRDQGTAYEQYF.

This clonotype was seen repeatedly, ten times or more. This sequence joins TRBV5-1 and TRBJ2-5; possibly TRBD1 or TRBD2 for D (5 bases each). The V gene lost 4 bases and the J gene lost 2 bases, with 15 bases spanning the gap. Germline V gene sequence: CDR1 SGHRS, CDR2 YFSETQ. The CDR3 spans 15 residues. Written as DNA, the CDR3 is TGCGCCAGCAGCGCAACGACGGGACCTCAAGAGACCCAGTACTTC. It specifies CASSATTGPQETQYF. Variable domain in full (rest from reference TRBV5-1 and TRBJ2-5): KAGVTQTPRYLIKTRGQQVTLSCSPISGHRSVSWYQQTPGQGLQFLFEYFSETQRNKGNFPGRFSGRQFSNSRSEMNVSTLELGDSALYLCASSATTGPQETQYFGPGTRLLVL.

The chain has TRBV29-1 and TRBJ2-7, with D possibly being TRBD1 (8 bases). V was shortened by 6 bases and J by 4 bases, with 16 bases between the two germline ends. Per the germline V gene, CDR1 is SQVTM and CDR2 is ANQGSEA. This CDR3 spans 13 amino acids. CDR3 residues: CSVTGGGFYEQYF. CDR3 DNA sequence: TGCAGCGTCACAGGGGGAGGGTTTTACGAGCAGTACTTC.

V usage is TRBV4-3 and J usage is TRBJ2-3; 8 bases map to TRBD2. The CDR3 covers 18 residues. CDR1 is LGHNA and CDR2 is YSLEER in the germline V gene. The V segment lost 1 base and the J segment 4 bases; nucleotides outside the gene matches: 13. The CDR3 sequence is CASSQAFWGTSYSDTQYF. The CDR3 DNA sequence: TGCGCCAGCAGCCAAGCGTTCTGGGGGACTAGTTACTCAGATACGCAGTATTTT.

The genes are TRBV20-1 and TRBJ2-1; D is uncertain. The CDR3 loop spans 17 amino acids. The V gene lost 5 bases and the J gene lost 0 bases, with 20 bases spanning the gap. The germline gives CDR1 DFQATT, CDR2 SNEGSKA (reference sequence). CDR3 nucleotides: TGCAGTGCTTGTTCTCTAGGGTCCTCTCCCTCCTACAATGAGCAGTTCTTC. Translation gives CSACSLGSSPSYNEQFF.

CDR3 nucleotides: TGTGCCAGCAGTGAAAGGGGGACAGAGCGTTCACCCCTCCACTTT. This gives the protein CASSERGTERSPLHF. The V call is TRBV25-1, the J call TRBJ1-6; 7 nucleotides align to TRBD1. The germline gives CDR1 MGHDK, CDR2 SYGVNS. This CDR3 region has 15 residues. V shed 2 bases, J shed 9 bases, and the junction held 7 bases outside the gene matches.

This chain joins TRBV7-6 and TRBJ2-1; the match to TRBD1 covers 9 bases. The CDR3 is 15 amino acids. V dropped 3 bases and J dropped 7; count of bases not matched to a gene: 7. The V gene's germline CDR1 is SGHVS and CDR2 FNYEAQ. CDR3 DNA: TGTGCCAGCAGCTTGAAAGGGACAGGGACGAATGAGCAGTTCTTC. Amino acid sequence: CASSLKGTGTNEQFF.

The chain couples TRBV12-3 or TRBV12-4 to TRBJ2-3; 9 nucleotides align to TRBD1. The CDR3 sequence is 16 residues long. V lost 5 bases and J lost 1; bases outside the gene matches: 7. CDR3 sequence: CASSHPGTGRTDTQYF. The DNA of the CDR3 is TGTGCCAGCAGTCACCCGGGGACAGGGCGCACAGATACGCAGTATTTT.